This T cell receptor (beta chain) is drawn from a study of human T cells and chemical hapten exposure. The study, taken as a whole, reports: Alopecia affecting every donor means their immune response may not match healthy people's.

TCRdb independently ran MiXCR on the RACE reads; one entry per CDR3 protein. Here the sample spans approximately 370,000 distinct CDR3 sequences, approximately 5.8% being singletons. Germline CDR1 DFQATT, CDR2 SNEGSKA (reference sequence). CDR3 length equals 14 residues. With 4 bases removed from V and 1 base from J, the gap between germline ends came to 13 bases. This sample's time point: pre-sensitization, week 0. As to treatment: therapeutic diphenylcyclopropenone sensitization with weekly scalp DPC. This clonotype has just a few counts. Antigen specificity is unknown. The J gene is TRBJ1-1, the V gene TRBV20-1; the D gene is possibly TRBD1 (6 bases). The clonotype was recovered from a woman aged 18-29 years with alopecia areata. Some clones in this sample may be carry-over from other donors' samples. This specimen consisted of whole blood, obtained in connection with sensitization to the hapten diphenylcyclopropenone (DPC). This CDR3 is CSAIPQGTNTEAFF. CDR3 DNA sequence: TGCAGTGCTATCCCACAGGGTACGAACACTGAAGCTTTCTTT.